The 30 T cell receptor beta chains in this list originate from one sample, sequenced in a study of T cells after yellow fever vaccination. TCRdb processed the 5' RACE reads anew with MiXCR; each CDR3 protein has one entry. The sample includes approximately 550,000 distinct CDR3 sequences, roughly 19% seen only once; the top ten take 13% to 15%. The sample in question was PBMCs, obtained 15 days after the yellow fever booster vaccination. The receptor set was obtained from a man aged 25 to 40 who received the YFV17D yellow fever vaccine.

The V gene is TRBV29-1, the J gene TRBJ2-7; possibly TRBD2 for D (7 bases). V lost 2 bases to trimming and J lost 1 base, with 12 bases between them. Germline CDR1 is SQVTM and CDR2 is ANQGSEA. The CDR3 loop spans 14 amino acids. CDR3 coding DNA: TGCAGCGTTGAATCAGAGGGGGGGTCCTACGAGCAGTACTTC. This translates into CSVESEGGSYEQYF.

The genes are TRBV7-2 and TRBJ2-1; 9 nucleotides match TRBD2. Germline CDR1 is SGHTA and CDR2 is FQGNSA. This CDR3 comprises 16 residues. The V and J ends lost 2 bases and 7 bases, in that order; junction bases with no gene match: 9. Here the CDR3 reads CASSLMTSGTGNEQFF. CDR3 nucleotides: TGTGCCAGCAGCTTAATGACTAGCGGAACTGGGAATGAGCAGTTCTTC.

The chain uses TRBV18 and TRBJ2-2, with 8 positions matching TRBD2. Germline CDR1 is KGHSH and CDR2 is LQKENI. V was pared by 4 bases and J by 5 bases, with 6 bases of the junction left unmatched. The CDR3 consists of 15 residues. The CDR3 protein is CASSLQAGDTGELFF. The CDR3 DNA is TGTGCCAGCTCACTACAAGCGGGAGATACCGGGGAGCTGTTTTTT. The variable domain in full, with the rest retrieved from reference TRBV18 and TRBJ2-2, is NAGVMQNPRHLVRRRGQEARLRCSPMKGHSHVYWYRQLPEEGLKFMVYLQKENIIDESGMPKERFSAEFPKEGPSILRIQQVVRGDSAAYFCASSLQAGDTGELFFGEGSRLTVL.

The CDR3 DNA follows: TGTGCCAGCAGCTATTCCAGGGCGGGTGAGCAGTTCTTC. Translated, it gives CASSYSRAGEQFF. The chain combines TRBV5-6 with TRBJ2-1; D could derive from TRBD1 or TRBD2 (5 bases each). The CDR3 covers 13 residues. V was pared by 3 bases and J by 9 bases, with 13 bases between. Germline CDR1 is SGHDT and CDR2 is YYEEEE. Full variable domain (outside the CDR3, taken from reference TRBV5-6 and TRBJ2-1): DAGVTQSPTHLIKTRGQQVTLRCSPKSGHDTVSWYQQALGQGPQFIFQYYEEEERQRGNFPDRFSGHQFPNYSSELNVNALLLGDSALYLCASSYSRAGEQFFGPGTRLTVL.

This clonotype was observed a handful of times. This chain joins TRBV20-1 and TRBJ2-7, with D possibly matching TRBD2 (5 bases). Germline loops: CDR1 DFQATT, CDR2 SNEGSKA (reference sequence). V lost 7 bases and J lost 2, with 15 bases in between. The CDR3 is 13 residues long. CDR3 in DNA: TGCAGTGGCCGGACTGGGCTCGCCTACGAGCAGTACTTC. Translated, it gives CSGRTGLAYEQYF.

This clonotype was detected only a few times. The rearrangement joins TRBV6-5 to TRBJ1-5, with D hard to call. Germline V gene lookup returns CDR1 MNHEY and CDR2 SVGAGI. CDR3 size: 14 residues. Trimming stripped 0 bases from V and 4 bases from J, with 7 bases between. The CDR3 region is CASSYSWTNQPQHF. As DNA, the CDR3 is TGTGCCAGCAGTTACTCGTGGACGAATCAGCCCCAGCATTTT.

CDR3 region: CSVLVWSSNEQFF. The CDR3 DNA reads TGCAGCGTGCTAGTGTGGAGTTCGAATGAGCAGTTCTTC. The rearrangement uses TRBV29-1 and TRBJ2-1; D is undetermined. V was cut by 6 bases and J by 7 bases, with 16 bases left in between. The CDR3 runs 13 residues. Germline loops: CDR1 SQVTM, CDR2 ANQGSEA.

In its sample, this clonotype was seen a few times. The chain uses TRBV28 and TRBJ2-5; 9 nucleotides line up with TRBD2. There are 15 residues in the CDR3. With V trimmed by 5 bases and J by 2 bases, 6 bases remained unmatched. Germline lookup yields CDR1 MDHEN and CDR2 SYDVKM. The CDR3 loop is CASSTSLAGQETQYF. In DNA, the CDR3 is TGTGCCAGCAGTACCTCCCTAGCGGGGCAAGAGACCCAGTACTTC.

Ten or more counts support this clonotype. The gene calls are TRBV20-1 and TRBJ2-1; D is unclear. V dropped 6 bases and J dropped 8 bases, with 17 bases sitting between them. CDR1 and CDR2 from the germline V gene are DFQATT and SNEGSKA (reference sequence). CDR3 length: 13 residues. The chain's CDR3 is CSATHQTEYEQFF. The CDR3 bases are TGCAGTGCCACGCATCAAACTGAGTATGAGCAGTTCTTC.

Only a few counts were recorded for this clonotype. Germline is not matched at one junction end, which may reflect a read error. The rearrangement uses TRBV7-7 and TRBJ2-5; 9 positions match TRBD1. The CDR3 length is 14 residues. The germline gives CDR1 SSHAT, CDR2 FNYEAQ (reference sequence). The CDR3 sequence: CASSLGQGKETQYF. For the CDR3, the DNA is TGTGCTAGCAGCCTGGGACAGGGTAAAGAGACCCAGTACTTC.

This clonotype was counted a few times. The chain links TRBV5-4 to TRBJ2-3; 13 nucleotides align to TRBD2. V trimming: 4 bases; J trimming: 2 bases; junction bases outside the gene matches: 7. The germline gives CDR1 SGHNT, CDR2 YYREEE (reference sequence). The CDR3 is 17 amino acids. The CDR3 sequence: CASSRTSGSALTDTQYF. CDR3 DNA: TGTGCCAGCAGCCGGACTAGCGGGAGCGCCCTCACAGATACGCAGTATTTT.

CDR3 amino acids: CASSLSGGEAFF. As DNA, the CDR3 is TGTGCCAGCAGTTTATCCGGGGGTGAGGCTTTCTTT. The chain recombines TRBV12-3 or TRBV12-4 with TRBJ1-1; tentative D call: TRBD1 (5 bases). Trimming left V 2 bases short and J 11 bases short, with 12 bases between. This CDR3 is 12 amino acids long.

This CDR3 reads CASDKVGSALAEAFF. The CDR3 nucleotides read TGTGCCAGCGACAAGGTCGGCAGCGCTCTCGCTGAAGCTTTCTTT. This sequence joins TRBV5-6 and TRBJ1-1; D gene unclear. Trimming shortened V by 7 bases and J by 6 bases, and 22 bases separated the two germline ends. Germline CDR1 is SGHDT and CDR2 is YYEEEE. This CDR3 region has 15 residues.

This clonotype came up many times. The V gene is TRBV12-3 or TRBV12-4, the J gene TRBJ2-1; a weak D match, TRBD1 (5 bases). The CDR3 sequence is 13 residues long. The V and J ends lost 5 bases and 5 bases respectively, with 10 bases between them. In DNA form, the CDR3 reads TGTGCCAGCAGTCCCGACAGACACAATGAGCAGTTCTTC. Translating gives CASSPDRHNEQFF.

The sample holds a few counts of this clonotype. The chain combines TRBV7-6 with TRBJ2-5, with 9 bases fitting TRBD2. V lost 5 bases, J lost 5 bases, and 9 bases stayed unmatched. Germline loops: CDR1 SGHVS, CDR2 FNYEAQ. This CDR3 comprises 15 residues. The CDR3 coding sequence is TGTGCCAGCAGCCCTGGGACTAGCCCAGAGGAGACCCAGTACTTC. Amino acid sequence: CASSPGTSPEETQYF.

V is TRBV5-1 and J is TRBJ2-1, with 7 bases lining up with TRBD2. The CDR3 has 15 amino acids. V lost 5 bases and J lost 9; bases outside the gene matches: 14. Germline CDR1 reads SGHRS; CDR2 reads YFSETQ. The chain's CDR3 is CASRSSAGTNGEQFF. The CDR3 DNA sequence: TGCGCCAGCAGGTCTTCTGCGGGGACTAACGGTGAGCAGTTCTTC.

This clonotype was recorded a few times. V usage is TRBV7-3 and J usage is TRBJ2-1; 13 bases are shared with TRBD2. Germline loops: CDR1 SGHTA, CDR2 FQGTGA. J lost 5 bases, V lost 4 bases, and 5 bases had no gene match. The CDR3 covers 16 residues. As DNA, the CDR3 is TGTGCCAGCAGCTCCACTAGCGGGAGGGCCAACAATGAGCAGTTCTTC. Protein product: CASSSTSGRANNEQFF.

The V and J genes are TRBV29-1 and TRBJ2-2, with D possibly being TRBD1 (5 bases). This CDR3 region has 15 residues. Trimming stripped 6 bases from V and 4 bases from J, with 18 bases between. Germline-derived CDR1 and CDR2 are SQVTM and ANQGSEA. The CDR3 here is CSVSSYRHLTGELFF. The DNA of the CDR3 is TGCAGCGTCTCCTCATACAGGCACCTCACCGGGGAGCTGTTTTTT.

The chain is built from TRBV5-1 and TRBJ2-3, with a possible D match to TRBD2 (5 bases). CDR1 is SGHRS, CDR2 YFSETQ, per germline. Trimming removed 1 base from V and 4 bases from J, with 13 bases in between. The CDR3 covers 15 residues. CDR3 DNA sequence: TGCGCCAGCAGCTTGTCGGGATTGGGCGCAGATACGCAGTATTTT. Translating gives CASSLSGLGADTQYF.

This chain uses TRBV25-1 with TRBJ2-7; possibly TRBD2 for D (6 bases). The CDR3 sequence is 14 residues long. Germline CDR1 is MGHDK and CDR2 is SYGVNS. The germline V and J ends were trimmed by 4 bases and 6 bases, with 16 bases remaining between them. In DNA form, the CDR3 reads TGTGCCAGCAGTGTGCAAGACGGGGGAAGCGAGCAGTACTTC. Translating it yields CASSVQDGGSEQYF.

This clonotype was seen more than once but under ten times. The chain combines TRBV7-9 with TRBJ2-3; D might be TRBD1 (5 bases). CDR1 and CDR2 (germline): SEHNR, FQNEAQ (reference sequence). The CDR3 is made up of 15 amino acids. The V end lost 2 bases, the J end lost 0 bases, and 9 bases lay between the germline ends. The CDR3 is CASSLNRGSTDTQYF. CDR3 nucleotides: TGTGCCAGCAGCTTAAATAGGGGCAGCACAGATACGCAGTATTTT.

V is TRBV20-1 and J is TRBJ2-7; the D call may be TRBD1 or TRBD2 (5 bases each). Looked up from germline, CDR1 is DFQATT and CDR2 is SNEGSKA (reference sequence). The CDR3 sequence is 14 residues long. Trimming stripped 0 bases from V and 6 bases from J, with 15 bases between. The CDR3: CSARDQRLQGEQYF. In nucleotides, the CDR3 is TGCAGTGCTAGAGATCAGCGGTTGCAGGGCGAGCAGTACTTC.

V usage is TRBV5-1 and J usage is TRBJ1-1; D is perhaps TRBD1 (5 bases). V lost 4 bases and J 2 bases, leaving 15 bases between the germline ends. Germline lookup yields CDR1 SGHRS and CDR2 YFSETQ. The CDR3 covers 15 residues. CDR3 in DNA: TGCGCCAGCAGCAAGAGCGGACAACTAAACACTGAAGCTTTCTTT. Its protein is CASSKSGQLNTEAFF.

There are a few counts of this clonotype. In DNA, the CDR3 is TGTGCCAGCAGCGCCGGGCCGGGGGGAAGCAATGAGCAGTTCTTC. Its translation is CASSAGPGGSNEQFF. The chain employs TRBV7-2 and TRBJ2-1; 7 nucleotides line up with TRBD2. V shed 5 bases, J shed 6 bases, and the junction held 10 bases outside the gene matches. CDR1 and CDR2 from the germline V gene are SGHTA and FQGNSA. There are 15 residues in the CDR3.

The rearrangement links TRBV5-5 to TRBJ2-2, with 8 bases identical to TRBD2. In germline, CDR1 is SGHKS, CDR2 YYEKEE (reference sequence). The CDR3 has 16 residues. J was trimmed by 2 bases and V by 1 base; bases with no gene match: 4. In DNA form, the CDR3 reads TGTGCCAGCAGCTTGTCAGCGGGGGTTAACACCGGGGAGCTGTTTTTT. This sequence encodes CASSLSAGVNTGELFF.

The CDR3 spells CASSHTGTRGTGELFF. DNA for the CDR3: TGTGCCAGCAGTCATACCGGGACTAGAGGCACCGGGGAGCTGTTTTTT. The V call is TRBV12-3 or TRBV12-4, the J call TRBJ2-2; 8 bases are a match to TRBD2. The trim removed 5 bases at V and 4 bases at J, leaving 9 bases unmatched. The CDR3 has 16 residues.

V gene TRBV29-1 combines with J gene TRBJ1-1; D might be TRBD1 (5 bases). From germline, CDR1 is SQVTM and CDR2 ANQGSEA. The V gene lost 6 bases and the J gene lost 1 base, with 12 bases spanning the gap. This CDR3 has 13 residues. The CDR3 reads CSVRQTWNTEAFF. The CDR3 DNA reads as TGCAGCGTGAGACAGACCTGGAACACTGAAGCTTTCTTT.

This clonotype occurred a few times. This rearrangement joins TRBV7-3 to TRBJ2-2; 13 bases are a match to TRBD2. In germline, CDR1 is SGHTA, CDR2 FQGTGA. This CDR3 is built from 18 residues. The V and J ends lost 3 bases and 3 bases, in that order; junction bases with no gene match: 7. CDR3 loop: CASSFRTSGSWDTGELFF. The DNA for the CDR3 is TGTGCCAGCAGCTTTCGGACTAGCGGGAGTTGGGACACCGGGGAGCTGTTTTTT.

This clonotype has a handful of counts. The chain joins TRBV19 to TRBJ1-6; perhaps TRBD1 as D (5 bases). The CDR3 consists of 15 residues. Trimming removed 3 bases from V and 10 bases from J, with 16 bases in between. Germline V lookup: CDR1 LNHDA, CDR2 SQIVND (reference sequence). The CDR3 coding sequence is TGTGCCAGTAGTATCGGGTGGGGGAGCGGCTCACCCCTCCACTTT. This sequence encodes CASSIGWGSGSPLHF. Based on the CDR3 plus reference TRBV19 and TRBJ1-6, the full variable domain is DGGITQSPKYLFRKEGQNVTLSCEQNLNHDAMYWYRQDPGQGLRLIYYSQIVNDFQKGDIAEGYSVSREKKESFPLTVTSAQKNPTAFYLCASSIGWGSGSPLHFGNGTRLTVT.

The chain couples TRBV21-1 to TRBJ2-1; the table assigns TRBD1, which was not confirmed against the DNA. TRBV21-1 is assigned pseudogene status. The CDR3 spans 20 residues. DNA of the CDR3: TGTGCCAGCAGCAAAGAGCCGGGACAGGGTTTTCATACCCCCTACAATGAGCAGTTCTTC. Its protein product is CASSKEPGQGFHTPYNEQFF.